The rows below give T cell receptor beta chains drawn from one sample of a study of blood T cell repertoires in COVID-19. Profiling relied on immunoSEQ multiplex PCR, and the TCRdb table lists in-frame clones only, not all of them. The data hold more than 95,000 clones, with roughly four fifths observed a single time. Sequencing was performed on peripheral blood. These receptors all come from a man aged 60-69 years with acute or convalescent COVID-19. Each CDR3 is given with its conserved first and last residue. D genes are given only for firm matches. Clone size is stated in some rows and not others, as once, few, many or a class when expanded.

j_call	v_call	d_call	clone_size	cdr3_length	cdr3_aa	cdr3_nt
TRBJ1-2	TRBV20-1	NA	NA	11	CSARDNSFYTF	TGCAGTGCTAGGGACAATTCGTTCTACACCTTC
TRBJ2-2	TRBV7-9	TRBD1	many	16	CASSRAGTGTTGELFF	TGTGCCAGCAGCCGAGCCGGGACAGGCACAACCGGGGAGCTGTTTTTT
TRBJ1-3	TRBV23-1	NA	NA	13	CASSHRPGNTIYF	TGCGCCAGCAGTCACAGGCCGGGAAACACCATATATTTT
TRBJ2-1	TRBV28	TRBD1	NA	16	CASSLVSGGDHNEQFF	TGTGCCAGCAGTTTAGTTTCAGGGGGCGATCACAATGAGCAGTTCTTC
TRBJ2-1	TRBV14	NA	NA	12	CASSPSPGLRFF	TGTGCCAGCAGCCCCAGCCCGGGTCTGCGGTTCTTC
TRBJ1-1	TRBV11-1	TRBD1	NA	15	CASSRTGTGNTEAFF	TGTGCCAGCAGCCGAACCGGGACAGGGAACACTGAAGCTTTCTTT
TRBJ2-7	TRBV19	NA	few	12	CASSTVTGLLYF	TGTGCCAGTAGTACGGTGACAGGCTTGTTGTACTTC
TRBJ2-5	TRBV5-4	NA	NA	16	CASSPGRSALQETQYF	TGTGCCAGCAGCCCTGGGAGGTCAGCCCTCCAAGAGACCCAGTACTTC
TRBJ2-7	TRBV10-1	TRBD1	NA	14	CASSEPGQGNEQYF	TGCGCCAGCAGTGAGCCGGGACAGGGAAACGAGCAGTACTTC
TRBJ2-1	TRBV5-1	TRBD2	once	16	CASSLAVGAGGNEQFF	TGCGCCAGCAGCTTGGCCGTGGGTGCGGGGGGCAATGAGCAGTTCTTC
TRBJ2-1	TRBV2	NA	NA	15	CASSELKITYNEQFF	TGTGCCAGCAGTGAACTGAAGATTACTTACAATGAGCAGTTCTTC
TRBJ2-7	TRBV6-5	NA	NA	16	CASSYSLGGIGYEQYF	TGTGCCAGCAGTTACTCGCTGGGGGGTATCGGCTACGAGCAGTACTTC
TRBJ2-2	TRBV5-1	NA	NA	16	CASSSLGVTNTGELFF	TGCGCCAGCAGCTCGCTCGGGGTGACGAACACCGGGGAGCTGTTTTTT
TRBJ1-2	TRBV7-8	NA	NA	15	CASSLALRVTGGYTF	TGTGCCAGCAGCTTAGCGCTCAGGGTTACAGGAGGCTACACCTTC
TRBJ2-5	TRBV3-1/TRBV3-2	TRBD2	NA	19	CASSLNRPSGGEEQETQYF	TGTGCCAGCAGCCTCAACAGGCCTAGCGGGGGGGAGGAACAAGAGACCCAGTACTTC
TRBJ1-3	TRBV11-2	NA	NA	14	CASSFWTSGNTIYF	TGTGCCAGCAGCTTCTGGACATCCGGAAACACCATATATTTT
TRBJ2-7	TRBV18	NA	NA	14	CASSQGTGGYEQYF	TGTGCCAGCTCGCAGGGCACGGGCGGCTACGAGCAGTACTTC
TRBJ2-5	TRBV23-1	NA	NA	13	CASSPLDRETQYF	TGCGCCAGCAGTCCCTTGGACAGAGAGACCCAGTACTTC
TRBJ2-3	TRBV3-1/TRBV3-2	TRBD1	NA	13	CASSQGQGLTQYF	TGTGCCAGCAGCCAGGGACAGGGCCTGACGCAGTATTTT
TRBJ2-1	TRBV9	NA	once	14	CASTLVASSNEQFF	TGTGCCAGCACCTTAGTGGCTAGTAGCAATGAGCAGTTCTTC
TRBJ2-7	TRBV28	NA	NA	15	CASSLWAGNSYEQYF	TGTGCCAGCAGTTTATGGGCAGGGAACTCCTACGAGCAGTACTTC
TRBJ1-1	TRBV18	TRBD1	NA	14	CASSPTGPNTEAFF	TGTGCCAGCTCACCGACAGGGCCGAACACTGAAGCTTTCTTT
TRBJ2-1	TRBV5-1	NA	once	15	CASSVPQGRYNEQFF	TGCGCCAGCAGCGTACCACAGGGGAGGTACAATGAGCAGTTCTTC
TRBJ1-5	TRBV2	NA	NA	14	CASSVSGKNQPQHF	TGTGCCAGCAGCGTCTCAGGGAAGAATCAGCCCCAGCATTTT
TRBJ1-1	TRBV18	NA	once	15	CASSPGTGTNTEAFF	TGTGCCAGCTCACCAGGAACAGGGACAAACACTGAAGCTTTCTTT
TRBJ2-7	TRBV5-4	TRBD1	NA	14	CASSQGQVSYEQYF	TGTGCCAGCAGCCAGGGACAGGTTTCCTACGAGCAGTACTTC
TRBJ1-4	TRBV5-6	NA	NA	14	CASSLAGAPLRLFF	TGTGCCAGCAGCTTGGCTGGGGCCCCTCTTCGACTGTTTTTT
TRBJ2-2	TRBV9	TRBD2	once	15	CASSRTSERTGELFF	TGTGCCAGCTCGCGGACTAGCGAAAGGACCGGGGAGCTGTTTTTT
TRBJ2-1	TRBV11-3	TRBD2	NA	15	CASSRFGGSEVEQFF	TGTGCCAGCAGCCGCTTTGGCGGGAGCGAGGTTGAGCAGTTCTTC
TRBJ2-1	TRBV27	TRBD2	NA	14	CASSSLRPRGVQFF	TGTGCCAGCAGTTCCCTGAGACCCCGGGGGGTTCAGTTCTTC
TRBJ1-2	TRBV15	TRBD1	NA	14	CATRLPGQGYGYTF	TGTGCCACCAGATTGCCGGGACAGGGATATGGCTACACCTTC
TRBJ2-5	TRBV19	TRBD2	NA	13	CASKRGAMETQYF	TGTGCCAGTAAGCGGGGGGCGATGGAGACCCAGTACTTC
TRBJ1-6	TRBV5-1	TRBD1	NA	16	CASSLGTGGWNSPLHF	TGCGCCAGCAGCTTGGGGACAGGGGGCTGGAATTCACCCCTCCACTTT
TRBJ2-3	TRBV9	NA	NA	14	CASSQSTGLDTQYF	TGTGCCAGCAGCCAGTCAACAGGGCTGGATACGCAGTATTTT
TRBJ2-1	TRBV19	TRBD2	NA	14	CASRTSGGINEQFF	TGTGCCAGTAGGACTAGCGGGGGCATCAATGAGCAGTTCTTC
TRBJ1-6	TRBV21-1	NA	NA	22	CASSKARDSWAGCRPYNSPLHF	TGTGCCAGCAGCAAAGCGCGGGACAGCTGGGCCGGGTGTCGGCCCTATAATTCACCCCTCCACTTT
TRBJ1-1	TRBV27	NA	NA	15	CASSLSGQVGAEAFF	TGTGCCAGCAGTTTATCGGGACAAGTAGGAGCTGAAGCTTTCTTT
TRBJ2-7	TRBV30	NA	NA	15	CAWSPTGGRAYEQYF	TGTGCCTGGAGTCCTACCGGGGGAAGAGCCTACGAGCAGTACTTC
TRBJ1-2	TRBV29-1	TRBD1	NA	13	CSVDPGGLYGYTF	TGCAGCGTTGATCCAGGGGGCCTCTATGGCTACACCTTC
TRBJ2-7	TRBV5-1	TRBD1	few	15	CASSTTGQGRYEQYF	TGCGCCAGCAGCACCACCGGACAGGGGAGATACGAGCAGTACTTC
TRBJ1-2	TRBV6-5	TRBD1	NA	15	CASSIESTGGSGYTF	TGTGCCAGCAGTATCGAATCTACAGGGGGCAGTGGCTACACCTTC
TRBJ1-5	TRBV2	NA	NA	14	CASSESGGFQPQHF	TGTGCCAGCAGTGAGTCGGGGGGGTTCCAGCCCCAGCATTTT
TRBJ2-7	TRBV27	NA	NA	12	CASSGDFYEQYF	TGTGCCAGCAGTGGGGACTTCTACGAGCAGTACTTC
TRBJ1-6	TRBV25-1	NA	once	14	CASTPRGGGSPLHF	TGTGCCAGCACCCCGAGGGGAGGTGGCTCACCCCTCCACTTT
TRBJ1-6	TRBV5-5	TRBD1	once	15	CASSAWDSTYSPLHF	TGTGCCAGCAGCGCCTGGGACAGCACTTATTCACCCCTCCACTTT
TRBJ2-7	TRBV4-3	TRBD2	NA	14	CASSQNQRGYEQYF	TGCGCCAGCAGCCAAAACCAGCGGGGCTACGAGCAGTACTTC
TRBJ1-1	TRBV10-3	NA	NA	15	CAISESGRSNTEAFF	TGTGCCATCAGTGAGTCGGGCCGTTCGAACACTGAAGCTTTCTTT
TRBJ2-3	TRBV5-6	NA	NA	15	CASSSLPRDTDTQYF	TGTGCCAGCAGCTCCCTCCCCCGGGACACAGATACGCAGTATTTT
TRBJ1-2	TRBV27	NA	NA	13	CASSLWGQGGYTF	TGTGCCAGCAGTTTATGGGGGCAGGGTGGCTACACCTTC
TRBJ1-1	TRBV29-1	TRBD1	NA	13	CSAGQGADTEAFF	TGCAGCGCCGGACAGGGGGCGGACACTGAAGCTTTCTTT
TRBJ2-7	TRBV6-5	TRBD2	once	15	CASSYSSGSSYEQYF	TGTGCCAGCAGTTACTCTAGCGGGAGCTCCTACGAGCAGTACTTC
TRBJ1-6	TRBV6-5	TRBD1	NA	15	CASRIGQGHNSPLHF	TGTGCCAGCAGGATCGGACAGGGTCATAATTCACCCCTCCACTTT
TRBJ1-5	TRBV7-2	NA	few	14	CASSLLPGIQPQHF	TGTGCCAGCAGCTTATTACCAGGGATTCAGCCCCAGCATTTT